The 25 T cell receptor beta chains in this list originate from one sample, sequenced in a study of beta chain features in type 1 diabetes (dated by TCRdb to the late 2010s). The paper's findings and limits, for the study overall: A moderate but significant shortening of TCRB CDR3 length was observed in type 1 diabetes patients in all four CD4+ subsets.

Receptors were amplified or captured by the immunoSEQ multiplex PCR assay. All of the isolated RNA was reverse transcribed with the High Capacity cDNA Reverse Transcription Kit, so expressed TCRB transcripts were sequenced. The table was pulled from immuneACCESS by TCRdb, which kept in-frame rearrangements only. Such tables lose some clones; where checked, under half of the loss comes from unresolved V genes, and the rest has no known cause. A total of more than 200,000 clones appear in this sample, approximately 16% of them only once. Jointly, the top ten make up 0.07% to 0.095% of the sample. Their cognate antigens are unknown. Sequences were obtained from naive CD4+ T cells from blood. Reading the label with the study, this specimen's cell subset or site is: true naive CD4+ T cells. The receptors shown here come from a man aged 30 to 45 with type 1 diabetes.

This chain links TRBV7-2 with TRBJ2-2, with 7 nucleotides matching TRBD1. The length of the CDR3 is 14 residues. The ends lost 4 bases at V and 6 bases at J; junction bases unmatched: 5. Germline loops: CDR1 SGHTA, CDR2 FQGNSA. CDR3 DNA: TGTGCCAGCAGCTCTTACAGGGGAGCCGGGGAGCTGTTTTTT. This encodes CASSSYRGAGELFF.

V gene TRBV28 combines with J gene TRBJ2-5, with D perhaps TRBD2 (7 bases). V was shortened by 7 bases and J by 3 bases, with 15 bases between the two germline ends. Germline values: CDR1 MDHEN, CDR2 SYDVKM. This CDR3 comprises 14 residues. CDR3 residues: CASTPGGGEETQYF. CDR3 in DNA: TGTGCCAGCACCCCTGGAGGGGGGGAAGAGACCCAGTACTTC.

This clone was found a few times. The V gene is TRBV30, the J gene TRBJ1-1, with D hard to call. Germline lookup yields CDR1 GTSNPN and CDR2 SVGIG (reference sequence). The CDR3 sequence is 14 residues long. V was clipped by 3 bases and J by 1 base, with 12 bases between them. CDR3 sequence (DNA): TGTGCCTGGAGGTGGGAGAGACAGAACACTGAAGCTTTCTTT. Translated: CAWRWERQNTEAFF.

The chain joins TRBV9 to TRBJ2-3; D remains ambiguous. Germline values: CDR1 SGDLS, CDR2 YYNGEE. This CDR3 is built from 15 residues. V lost 0 bases and J lost 2, with 10 bases in between. CDR3 residues: CASSVGSQTTDTQYF. Written as DNA, the CDR3 is TGTGCCAGCAGCGTAGGCAGTCAGACCACAGATACGCAGTATTTT.

This clone was picked up a small number of times. The chain recombines TRBV29-1 with TRBJ1-3; D unclear. The V end lost 4 bases, the J end lost 0 bases, and 7 bases lay between the germline ends. CDR1 SQVTM and CDR2 ANQGSEA come from the germline V gene. There are 13 residues in the CDR3. The CDR3 nucleotides read TGCAGCGTTGCGGGTCTCTCTGGAAACACCATATATTTT. The encoded protein is CSVAGLSGNTIYF.

V usage is TRBV5-1 and J usage is TRBJ1-4; TRBD1 agrees at 7 bases. CDR1 and CDR2 from the germline V gene are SGHRS and YFSETQ. V gave up 2 bases and J gave up 5 bases; unmatched junction bases: 6. The CDR3 length is 15 residues. The CDR3 sequence: CASSFSGTENEKLFF. The CDR3 region has the DNA TGCGCCAGCAGCTTCTCCGGGACAGAGAATGAAAAACTGTTTTTT.

The rearrangement joins TRBV19 to TRBJ2-6; unclear D gene. Germline V lookup: CDR1 LNHDA, CDR2 SQIVND (reference sequence). This CDR3 is 13 amino acids long. The germline V and J ends were trimmed by 10 bases and 2 bases, with 9 bases remaining between them. CDR3 in amino acids: CATSTTGANVLTF. CDR3 coding DNA: TGTGCCACCTCAACGACTGGGGCCAACGTCCTGACTTTC.

This chain connects TRBV9 to TRBJ1-3; D remains unclear. V was pared by 0 bases and J by 2 bases, with 12 bases between. Per germline, CDR1 SGDLS and CDR2 YYNGEE. The CDR3 is 16 amino acids. CDR3 sequence reads: CASSVAGFGTGNTIYF. CDR3 nucleotide sequence: TGTGCCAGCAGCGTAGCGGGTTTCGGTACTGGAAACACCATATATTTT.

This clone showed up just a few times. V is TRBV5-1 and J is TRBJ2-7, with a tentative D call TRBD2 (5 bases). V lost 0 bases and J 5 bases, leaving 21 bases between the germline ends. The CDR3 is 17 amino acids. Germline lookup yields CDR1 SGHRS and CDR2 YFSETQ. CDR3 sequence reads: CASSLGLGSAPGNEQYF. CDR3 nucleotides: TGCGCCAGCAGCTTGGGCCTGGGATCGGCACCGGGGAACGAGCAGTACTTC. The entire variable domain, with the rest obtained from reference TRBV5-1 and TRBJ2-7, is as follows: KAGVTQTPRYLIKTRGQQVTLSCSPISGHRSVSWYQQTPGQGLQFLFEYFSETQRNKGNFPGRFSGRQFSNSRSEMNVSTLELGDSALYLCASSLGLGSAPGNEQYFGPGTRLTVT.

This clone was counted a few times. This sequence joins TRBV29-1 and TRBJ2-1; TRBD1 is a possible D gene (6 bases). The CDR3 is made up of 14 amino acids. Germline CDR1 reads SQVTM; CDR2 reads ANQGSEA. V was pared by 7 bases and J by 5 bases, with 18 bases between. CDR3 sequence: CSGKTGHTNNEQFF. CDR3 DNA: TGCAGCGGTAAGACAGGACATACTAACAATGAGCAGTTCTTC.

This chain uses TRBV29-1 with TRBJ1-1, with D uncertain. Trimming left V 5 bases short and J 10 bases short, with 11 bases between. The CDR3 extends over 10 amino acids. Per the germline V gene, CDR1 is SQVTM and CDR2 is ANQGSEA. CDR3 loop: CSVSARGAFF. The CDR3 DNA follows: TGCAGCGTTTCGGCCCGGGGAGCTTTCTTT.

This sequence joins TRBV27 and TRBJ1-2; D call uncertain. Germline V CDR1 and CDR2: MNHEY, SMNVEV (reference sequence). The V end lost 5 bases, the J end lost 1 base, and 8 bases lay between the germline ends. The CDR3 is 13 amino acids. The CDR3 protein is CASSTRHNYGYTF. The CDR3 region has the DNA TGTGCCAGCAGTACCCGGCATAACTATGGCTACACCTTC.

This chain links TRBV30 with TRBJ2-5; the D gene is possibly TRBD2 (6 bases). Per the germline V gene, CDR1 is GTSNPN and CDR2 is SVGIG (reference sequence). Trimming left V 5 bases short and J 3 bases short, with 13 bases between. The CDR3 loop spans 13 amino acids. Here the CDR3 reads CAWAGTSKETQYF. CDR3 in DNA: TGTGCCTGGGCCGGGACTTCTAAAGAGACCCAGTACTTC.

A few counts support this clone. This chain connects TRBV19 to TRBJ2-3; D possibly corresponds to TRBD1 (5 bases). V dropped 4 bases and J dropped 3 bases, with 11 bases sitting between them. The CDR3 consists of 14 residues. Germline assignment: CDR1 LNHDA and CDR2 SQIVND (reference sequence). The CDR3 protein is CASSNRFKTDTQYF. Here the CDR3 DNA reads TGTGCCAGTAGTAACAGGTTCAAGACAGATACGCAGTATTTT. The full variable domain, completed using reference TRBV19 and TRBJ2-3, is DGGITQSPKYLFRKEGQNVTLSCEQNLNHDAMYWYRQDPGQGLRLIYYSQIVNDFQKGDIAEGYSVSREKKESFPLTVTSAQKNPTAFYLCASSNRFKTDTQYFGPGTRLTVL.

This clone has only a few counts. This chain joins TRBV5-4 and TRBJ2-3; 10 bases fit TRBD1. Germline V gives CDR1 SGHNT, CDR2 YYREEE (reference sequence). This CDR3 has 15 amino acids. J gave up 3 bases and V 4 bases, and 5 bases lay outside the gene matches. In nucleotides, the CDR3 is TGTGCCAGCAGCCCGGGACAGGGGTGGACAGATACGCAGTATTTT. It specifies CASSPGQGWTDTQYF.

This rearrangement joins TRBV7-9 to TRBJ2-1, with D possibly matching TRBD2 (5 bases). Deletions cut 2 bases from V and 8 bases from J, with 19 bases between. Germline V CDR1 and CDR2: SEHNR, FQNEAQ (reference sequence). The CDR3 is 16 residues long. CDR3 residues: CASSLPSRALSYEQFF. The CDR3 DNA is TGTGCCAGCAGCTTACCCTCGCGGGCCCTTAGTTATGAGCAGTTCTTC.

This clone was seen a few times. Other nucleotide sequences from this sample produce the same CDR3. The V and J genes are TRBV7-9 and TRBJ2-5; D gene unclear. Germline assignment: CDR1 SEHNR and CDR2 FQNEAQ (reference sequence). The CDR3 consists of 12 residues. Trimming cost V 5 bases and J 1 base, with 5 bases left between them. CDR3 in amino acids: CASSLIQETQYF. The CDR3 nucleotides read TGTGCCAGCAGCCTCATCCAAGAGACCCAGTACTTC. The full variable domain, completed using reference TRBV7-9 and TRBJ2-5, is DTGVSQNPRHKITKRGQNVTFRCDPISEHNRLYWYRQTLGQGPEFLTYFQNEAQLEKSRLLSDRFSAERPKGSFSTLEIQRTEQGDSAMYLCASSLIQETQYFGPGTRLLVL.

The DNA for the CDR3 is TGTGCCAGCAGCTCCGGGACAGGAATCTACGAGCAGTACTTC. Amino acids: CASSSGTGIYEQYF. The V gene is TRBV7-3, the J gene TRBJ2-7, with TRBD1 matching 8 bases. This CDR3 comprises 14 residues. The V segment lost 4 bases and the J segment 3 bases; nucleotides outside the gene matches: 5. The V gene's germline CDR1 is SGHTA and CDR2 FQGTGA.

J is TRBJ1-3 and V is TRBV7-2, with no clear D. Germline CDR1 SGHTA, CDR2 FQGNSA. The CDR3 runs 13 residues. V gave up 7 bases and J gave up 8 bases, with 15 bases separating them. The CDR3 bases are TGTGCCAGCACCCCCTCCTCTGGGGACACCATATATTTT. This sequence encodes CASTPSSGDTIYF.

This clone has only a few counts. V gene TRBV5-1 combines with J gene TRBJ2-1, with 8 bases fitting TRBD1. CDR3 size: 15 residues. CDR1 is SGHRS, CDR2 YFSETQ, per germline. V shed 4 bases and J 10 bases; nucleotides not matched to a gene: 13. The CDR3 region is CASSTSGQVLGEQFF. The CDR3 coding sequence is TGCGCCAGCAGCACCTCGGGACAGGTCCTCGGGGAGCAGTTCTTC.

The rearrangement joins TRBV18 to TRBJ1-5; 8 nucleotides align to TRBD1. V lost 3 bases, J lost 6 bases, and 4 bases stayed unmatched. This CDR3 has 14 residues. The germline V gene encodes CDR1 KGHSH and CDR2 LQKENI. This chain's CDR3 is CASSPQGAGQPQHF. The DNA for the CDR3 is TGTGCCAGCTCACCTCAGGGGGCGGGTCAGCCCCAGCATTTT.

The chain recombines TRBV9 with TRBJ2-1, with D hard to call. V lost 4 bases and J 8 bases, leaving 7 bases between the germline ends. Germline lookup yields CDR1 SGDLS and CDR2 YYNGEE. This CDR3 is 11 amino acids long. The chain's CDR3 is CASSFLDEQFF. DNA of the CDR3: TGTGCCAGCAGCTTTTTAGATGAGCAGTTCTTC.

The V and J genes are TRBV29-1 and TRBJ2-1; TRBD2 matches at 13 bases. CDR3 length equals 17 residues. V gave up 8 bases and J gave up 7 bases; unmatched junction bases: 17. Germline V lookup: CDR1 SQVTM, CDR2 ANQGSEA. Here the CDR3 DNA reads TGCAGCCTCAATCCCGGGACTAGCGGGGAGGGTCGGAATGAGCAGTTCTTC. This sequence encodes CSLNPGTSGEGRNEQFF.

The chain uses TRBV9 and TRBJ2-7, with 7 bases matching TRBD2. Germline V CDR1 and CDR2: SGDLS, YYNGEE. The CDR3 spans 15 residues. V dropped 0 bases and J dropped 3; count of bases not matched to a gene: 6. The CDR3 is CASSVGGGGSYEQYF. In DNA, the CDR3 is TGTGCCAGCAGCGTAGGAGGTGGCGGGAGCTACGAGCAGTACTTC. Based on the CDR3 plus reference TRBV9 and TRBJ2-7, the full variable domain is DSGVTQTPKHLITATGQRVTLRCSPRSGDLSVYWYQQSLDQGLQFLIQYYNGEERAKGNILERFSAQQFPDLHSELNLSSLELGDSALYFCASSVGGGGSYEQYFGPGTRLTVT.

The chain combines TRBV7-9 with TRBJ2-3; a weak D match, TRBD2 (6 bases). Trimming stripped 3 bases from V and 2 bases from J, with 9 bases between. Per the germline V gene, CDR1 is SEHNR and CDR2 is FQNEAQ (reference sequence). The CDR3 covers 14 residues. The CDR3 here is CASSLGTFTDTQYF. The CDR3 nucleotides read TGTGCCAGCAGCTTGGGGACTTTCACAGATACGCAGTATTTT. Together with reference TRBV7-9 and TRBJ2-3, the CDR3 gives the full variable domain: DTGVSQNPRHKITKRGQNVTFRCDPISEHNRLYWYRQTLGQGPEFLTYFQNEAQLEKSRLLSDRFSAERPKGSFSTLEIQRTEQGDSAMYLCASSLGTFTDTQYFGPGTRLTVL.